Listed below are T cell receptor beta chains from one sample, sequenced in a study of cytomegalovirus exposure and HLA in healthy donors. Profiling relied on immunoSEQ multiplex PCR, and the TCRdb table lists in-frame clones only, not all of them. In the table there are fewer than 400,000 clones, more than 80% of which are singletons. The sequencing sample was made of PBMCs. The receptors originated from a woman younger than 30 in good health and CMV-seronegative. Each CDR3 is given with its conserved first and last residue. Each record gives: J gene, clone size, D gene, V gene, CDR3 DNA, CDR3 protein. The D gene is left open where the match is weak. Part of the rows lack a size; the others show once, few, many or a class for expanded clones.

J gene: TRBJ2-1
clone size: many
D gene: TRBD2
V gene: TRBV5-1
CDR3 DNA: TGCGCCAGCAGTTTAGCTCCGGGACTAGAGGGCTCGGGACAGTTCTTC
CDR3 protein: CASSLAPGLEGSGQFF

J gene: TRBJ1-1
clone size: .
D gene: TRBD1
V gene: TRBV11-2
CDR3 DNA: TGTGCCAGCACACAGGGGAGCACTGAAGCTTTCTTT
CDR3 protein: CASTQGSTEAFF

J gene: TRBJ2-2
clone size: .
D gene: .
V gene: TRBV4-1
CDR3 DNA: TGCGCCAGCAGCCCGCGGGTGGGGTACACCGGGGAGCTGTTTTTT
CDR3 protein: CASSPRVGYTGELFF

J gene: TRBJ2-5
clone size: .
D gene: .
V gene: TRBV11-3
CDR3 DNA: TGTGCCAGCAGCTTAGGACAGGGAGGGACCCAGTACTTC
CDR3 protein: CASSLGQGGTQYF

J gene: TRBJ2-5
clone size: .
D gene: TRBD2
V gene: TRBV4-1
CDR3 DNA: TGCGCCAGCAGCCAAGATTTTTTCGCTAGCGGGAGTGAGACCCAGTACTTC
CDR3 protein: CASSQDFFASGSETQYF

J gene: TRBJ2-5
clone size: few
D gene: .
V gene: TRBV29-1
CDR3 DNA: TGCAGCGCCGCGGACGGGATAAGGGCCCAGTACTTC
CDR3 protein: CSAADGIRAQYF

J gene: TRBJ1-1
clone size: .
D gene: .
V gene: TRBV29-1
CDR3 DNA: TGCAGCGTTGAGGGCGTTTCTGAAGCTTTCTTT
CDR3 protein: CSVEGVSEAFF

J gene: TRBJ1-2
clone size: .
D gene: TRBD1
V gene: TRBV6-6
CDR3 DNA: TGTGCCAGCAGCCGACGGGACAGCTATGGCTACACCTTC
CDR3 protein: CASSRRDSYGYTF

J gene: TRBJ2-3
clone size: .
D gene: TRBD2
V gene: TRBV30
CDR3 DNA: TGTGCCTGGAGTGTAGGGCTAGCGGTAGAGGATACGCAGTATTTT
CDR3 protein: CAWSVGLAVEDTQYF

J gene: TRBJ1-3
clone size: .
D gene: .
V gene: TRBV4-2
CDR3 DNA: TGTGCCAGCAGCCAAGTTGGGAGCTCTGGAAACACCATATATTTT
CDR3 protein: CASSQVGSSGNTIYF

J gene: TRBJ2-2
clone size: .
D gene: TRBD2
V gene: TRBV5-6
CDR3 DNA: TGTGCCAGCAGCTTGGTAGGGACTAGACACACCGGGGAGCTGTTTTTT
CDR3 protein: CASSLVGTRHTGELFF

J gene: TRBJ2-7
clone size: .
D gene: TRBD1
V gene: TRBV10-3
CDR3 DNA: TGTGCCATCAGTGAGCCGGGACAGGGTTACGAGCAGTACTTC
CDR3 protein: CAISEPGQGYEQYF

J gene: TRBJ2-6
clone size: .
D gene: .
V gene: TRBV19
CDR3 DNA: TGTGCCAGTAGTGTCCTAGGGGGATCTGGGGCCAACGTCCTGACTTTC
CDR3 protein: CASSVLGGSGANVLTF

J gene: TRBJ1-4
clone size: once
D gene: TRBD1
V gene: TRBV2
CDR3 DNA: TGTGCCAGCAACCTACAGGGGCTCTATGAAAAACTGTTTTTT
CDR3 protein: CASNLQGLYEKLFF

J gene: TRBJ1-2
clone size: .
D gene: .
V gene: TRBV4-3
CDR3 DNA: TGCGCCAGCAGCCAAACGGACACAACTAACTATGGCTACACCTTC
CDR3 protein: CASSQTDTTNYGYTF

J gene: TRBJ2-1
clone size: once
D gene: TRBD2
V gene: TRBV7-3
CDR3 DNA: TGTGCCAGCAGCTCAAGGACTAGCGCGGGGTACAATGAGCAGTTCTTC
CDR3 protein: CASSSRTSAGYNEQFF

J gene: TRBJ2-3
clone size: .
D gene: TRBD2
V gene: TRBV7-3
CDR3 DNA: TGTGCCAGCAGCCCAAATGGGGAGCGGGAGGGCATGAATACGCAGTATTTT
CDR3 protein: CASSPNGEREGMNTQYF

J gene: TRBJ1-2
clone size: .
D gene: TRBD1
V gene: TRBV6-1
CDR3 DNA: TGTGCCAGCTCTGGGACAGGGGGCCGGGGCTACACCTTC
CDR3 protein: CASSGTGGRGYTF

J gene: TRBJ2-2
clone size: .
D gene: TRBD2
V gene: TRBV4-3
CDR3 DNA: TGCGCCAGCAGCCAAGATGTGCGGCTAGCGGGAAATACAGGGGAGCTGTTTTTT
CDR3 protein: CASSQDVRLAGNTGELFF

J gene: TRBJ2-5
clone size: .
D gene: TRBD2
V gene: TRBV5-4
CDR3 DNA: TGTGCCAGCAGCCCTGGACTAGCGGGAAGGAAGGAGACCCAGTACTTC
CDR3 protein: CASSPGLAGRKETQYF

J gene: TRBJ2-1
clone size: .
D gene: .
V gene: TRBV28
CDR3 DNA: TGTGCCAGCACCCAACTATGGGGGGAGCTGGACAATGAGCAGTTCTTC
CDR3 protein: CASTQLWGELDNEQFF

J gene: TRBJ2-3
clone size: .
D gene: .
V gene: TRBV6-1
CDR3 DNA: TGTGCCAGCAGCGACCCAGCGGGCACCGTGTATACGCAGTATTTT
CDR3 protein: CASSDPAGTVYTQYF

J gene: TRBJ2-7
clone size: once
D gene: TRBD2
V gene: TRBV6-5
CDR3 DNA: TGTGCCAGCAGTGGATCTAGCGGGAGCGCCGAGCAGTACTTC
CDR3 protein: CASSGSSGSAEQYF

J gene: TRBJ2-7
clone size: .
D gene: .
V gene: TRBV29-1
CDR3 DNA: TGCAGCGTTGAAGATATGGACACCTACGAGCAGTACTTC
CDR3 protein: CSVEDMDTYEQYF

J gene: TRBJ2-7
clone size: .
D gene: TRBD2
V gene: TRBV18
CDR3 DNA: TGTGCCAGCTCACCACCGAATATGGCGGGAGGAGGCGAGCAGTACTTC
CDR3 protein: CASSPPNMAGGGEQYF

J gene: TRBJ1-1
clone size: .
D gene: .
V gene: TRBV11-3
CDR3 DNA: TGTGCCAGCAGCTTAGTGGCAAACACTGAAGCTTTCTTT
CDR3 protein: CASSLVANTEAFF

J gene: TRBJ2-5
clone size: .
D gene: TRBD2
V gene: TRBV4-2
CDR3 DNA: TGTGCCAGCAGCCAAGTGGAACCAGCGGGAGCAGAAGAGACCCAGTACTTC
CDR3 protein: CASSQVEPAGAEETQYF

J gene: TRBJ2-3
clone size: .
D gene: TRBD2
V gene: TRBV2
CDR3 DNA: TGTGCCAGCAGTGAACATATACTAGCGGGACGCACAGATACGCAGTATTTT
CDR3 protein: CASSEHILAGRTDTQYF

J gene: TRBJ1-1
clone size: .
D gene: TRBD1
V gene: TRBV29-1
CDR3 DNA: TGCAGCGTCCATAAGTTGACAGGGGGTGATGAAGCTTTCTTT
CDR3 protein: CSVHKLTGGDEAFF

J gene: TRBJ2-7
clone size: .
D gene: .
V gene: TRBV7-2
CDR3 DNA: TGTGCCAGCAGCCCAGACCTAGCGATAGGCGAGCAGTACTTC
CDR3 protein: CASSPDLAIGEQYF

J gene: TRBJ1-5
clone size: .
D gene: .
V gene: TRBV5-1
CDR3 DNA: TGCGCCAGCAGCCCGTCCGGCGGGGAGAACCTTCAGCCCCAGCATTTT
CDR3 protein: CASSPSGGENLQPQHF

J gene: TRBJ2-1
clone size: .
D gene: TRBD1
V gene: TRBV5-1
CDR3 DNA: TGCGCCAGCAGCAGAGGACAGGGGGAATACAATGAGCAGTTCTTC
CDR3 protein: CASSRGQGEYNEQFF

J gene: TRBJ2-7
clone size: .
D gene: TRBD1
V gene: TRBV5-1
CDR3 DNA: TGCGCCAGCAGCTTGGCCTATCCAGGGACAGGGTCCTACGAGCAGTACTTC
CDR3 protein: CASSLAYPGTGSYEQYF

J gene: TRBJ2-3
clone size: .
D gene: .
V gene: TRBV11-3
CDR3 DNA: TGTGCCAGCAGCCGTCGTGGGGGGTCGAACACAGATACGCAGTATTTT
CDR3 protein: CASSRRGGSNTDTQYF

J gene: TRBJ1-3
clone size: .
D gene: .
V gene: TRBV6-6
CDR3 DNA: TGTGCCAGCAGTTCCCCCCGTGAGCCCTCTGGAAACACCATATATTTT
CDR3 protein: CASSSPREPSGNTIYF

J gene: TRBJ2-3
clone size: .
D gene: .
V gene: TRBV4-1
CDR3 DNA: TGCGCCAGCAGCCAAGATTGGAGGGCGCAGTATTTT
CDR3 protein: CASSQDWRAQYF

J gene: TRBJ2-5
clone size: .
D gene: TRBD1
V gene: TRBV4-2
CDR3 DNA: TGTGCCAGCAGCCCGCGGGACAGGGAAGGGGAGACCCAGTACTTC
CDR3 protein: CASSPRDREGETQYF

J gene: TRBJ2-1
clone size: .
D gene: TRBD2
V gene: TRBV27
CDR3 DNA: TGTGCCAGCAGTTTAACCCCGACTAGCGTTGGCAATGAGCAGTTCTTC
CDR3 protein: CASSLTPTSVGNEQFF

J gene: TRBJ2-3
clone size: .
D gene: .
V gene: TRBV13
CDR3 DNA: TGTGCCAGCAGCCCTCCAAGTGGGCGCCTCACAGATACGCAGTATTTT
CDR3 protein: CASSPPSGRLTDTQYF

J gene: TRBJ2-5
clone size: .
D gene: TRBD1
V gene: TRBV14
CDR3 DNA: TGTGCCAGCAGCCGGGACAGGGTTGCCACCCCTCAAGAGACCCAGTACTTC
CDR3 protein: CASSRDRVATPQETQYF

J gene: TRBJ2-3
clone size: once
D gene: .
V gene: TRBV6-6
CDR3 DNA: TGTGCCAGCAGTTCCCCAAGAGACACAGATACGCAGTATTTT
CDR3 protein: CASSSPRDTDTQYF

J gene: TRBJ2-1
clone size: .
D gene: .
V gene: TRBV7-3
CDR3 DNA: TGTGCCAGCACCTCCGGCGGGGCGGAGAGTGAGCAGTTCTTC
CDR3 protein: CASTSGGAESEQFF

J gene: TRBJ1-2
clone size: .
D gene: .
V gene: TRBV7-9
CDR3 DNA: TGTGCCAGCAGCCGTTCTTATGGCTACACCTTC
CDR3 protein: CASSRSYGYTF

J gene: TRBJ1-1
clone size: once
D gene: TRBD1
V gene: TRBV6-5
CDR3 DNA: TGTGCCAGCAGTTACGTGGAGGGGGCGAGCACTGAAGCTTTCTTT
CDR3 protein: CASSYVEGASTEAFF

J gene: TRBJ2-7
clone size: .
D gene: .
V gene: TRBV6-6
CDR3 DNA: TGTGCCAGCAGCGTAACAGGGTACGAGCAGTACTTC
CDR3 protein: CASSVTGYEQYF

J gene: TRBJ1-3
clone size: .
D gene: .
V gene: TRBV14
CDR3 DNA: TGTGCCAGCAGCCAAGATTTCTCCTCTGGAAACACCATATATTTT
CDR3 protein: CASSQDFSSGNTIYF

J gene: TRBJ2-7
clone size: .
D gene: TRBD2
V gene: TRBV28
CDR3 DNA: TGTGCCAGCAGTTTAAGTAGCGGGAGCGGGGTCTACGAGCAGTACTTC
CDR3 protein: CASSLSSGSGVYEQYF

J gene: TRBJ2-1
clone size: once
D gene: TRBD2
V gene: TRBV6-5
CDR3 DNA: TGTGCCAGCACGGGTACTAGCGCTTCGCAGTTCTTC
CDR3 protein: CASTGTSASQFF

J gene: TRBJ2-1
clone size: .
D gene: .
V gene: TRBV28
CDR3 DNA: TGTGCCAGCAATCGGGGAGGCCCCAATGAGCAGTTCTTC
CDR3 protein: CASNRGGPNEQFF

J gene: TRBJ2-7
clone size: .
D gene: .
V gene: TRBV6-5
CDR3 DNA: TGTGCCACCCAAGTCGGGAGCTCTGACGAGCAGTACTTC
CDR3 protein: CATQVGSSDEQYF

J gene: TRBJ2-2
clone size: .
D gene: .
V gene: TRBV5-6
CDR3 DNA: TGTGCCAGCAGCTTGTTAGGTCAGGGGAACACCGGGGAGCTGTTTTTT
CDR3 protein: CASSLLGQGNTGELFF

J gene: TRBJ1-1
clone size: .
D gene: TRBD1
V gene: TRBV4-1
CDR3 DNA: TGCGCCAGCAGCCAGCCGGGACAGGGAACTGAAGCTTTCTTT
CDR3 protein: CASSQPGQGTEAFF

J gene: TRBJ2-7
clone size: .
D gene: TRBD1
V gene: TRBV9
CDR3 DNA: TGTGCCAGCAGCGTAGGTCAGGGGGCCTCTAAGCGATCCTACGAGCAGTACTTC
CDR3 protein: CASSVGQGASKRSYEQYF

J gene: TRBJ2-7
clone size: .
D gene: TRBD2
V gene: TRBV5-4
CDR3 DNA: TGTGCCAGCAGCTTCACTAGCGGGAGTTACGAGCAGTACTTC
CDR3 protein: CASSFTSGSYEQYF

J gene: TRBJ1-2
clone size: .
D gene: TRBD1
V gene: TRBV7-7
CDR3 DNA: TGTGCCAGCAGCTTAGCGATTAACAGGGGCACACGGTGGTATGGCTACACCTTC
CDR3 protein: CASSLAINRGTRWYGYTF